This T cell receptor beta chain is from a study of response to subunit inactivated influenza vaccine. Study outcomes and limitations: The authors proposed limited new T cell recruitment per seasonal influenza vaccination.

This clonotype has just a few counts. Its antigen is unknown. TCRdb fed the RT-PCR reads into MiXCR, producing one record per CDR3 protein. The sample includes 550,000 to 650,000 distinct CDR3 sequences, about 10% of them seen just once. This CDR3 region has 18 residues. Germline V gene lookup returns CDR1 LGHNA and CDR2 YSLEER. V lost 4 bases and J 0 bases, leaving 19 bases between the germline ends. The chain employs TRBV4-3 and TRBJ2-1; D may be TRBD1 (6 bases). This sequence originates from a man aged 50-59 years who received an inactivated influenza vaccine. This material consisted of PBMCs from blood, taken on the day of vaccination. CDR3 DNA sequence: TGCGCCAGCAGCCGAGCCGACACAGGGTCTGGCTCCTACAATGAGCAGTTCTTC. Translating gives CASSRADTGSGSYNEQFF.